These 6 T cell receptor beta chains were sequenced from one sample in a study of cytomegalovirus exposure and HLA in healthy donors. 60 Vbeta and 13 Jbeta primers were used in PCR. Sequenced by immunoSEQ multiplex PCR; TCRdb stores in-frame clones only, minus some. This sample has roughly 220,000 clones, with more than 60% found just once. What was sequenced was PBMCs. The receptors were gathered from a woman in her twenties or thirties in good health and CMV-seronegative.

The chain combines TRBV25-1 with TRBJ2-2; D is possibly TRBD2 (5 bases). Trimming took 11 bases from V and 4 from J, leaving 14 bases between them. The CDR3 runs to 13 residues. Germline V CDR1 and CDR2: MGHDK, SYGVNS. CDR3 sequence (DNA): TGTGCCTCTGGAGTGGCGGGCACCGGGGAGCTGTTTTTT. Translation: CASGVAGTGELFF.

This clone was recorded only once. V and J are TRBV5-4 and TRBJ2-5; D perhaps matches TRBD2 (7 bases). This CDR3 has 14 amino acids. Trimming pared 4 bases from V and 7 bases from J, leaving 17 bases between. The germline V gene has CDR1 SGHNT and CDR2 YYREEE (reference sequence). The CDR3 protein is CASSHPGEGGTQYF. CDR3 coding DNA: TGTGCCAGCAGCCACCCGGGGGAGGGGGGGACCCAGTACTTC. Looking up the rest from reference TRBV5-4 and TRBJ2-5 gives the full variable domain: ETGVTQSPTHLIKTRGQQVTLRCSSQSGHNTVSWYQQALGQGPQFIFQYYREEENGRGNFPPRFSGLQFPNYSSELNVNALELDDSALYLCASSHPGEGGTQYFGPGTRLLVL.

The gene calls are TRBV25-1 and TRBJ1-5; 10 bases map to TRBD1. V dropped 8 bases and J dropped 6; count of bases not matched to a gene: 1. The CDR3 is 12 residues long. Germline CDR1 is MGHDK and CDR2 is SYGVNS. CDR3 residues: CASGTGAQPQHF. Written as DNA, the CDR3 is TGTGCCAGCGGGACAGGGGCTCAGCCCCAGCATTTT. Variable domain in full (rest from reference TRBV25-1 and TRBJ1-5): EADIYQTPRYLVIGTGKKITLECSQTMGHDKMYWYQQDPGMELHLIHYSYGVNSTEKGDLSSESTVSRIRTEHFPLTLESARPSHTSQYLCASGTGAQPQHFGDGTRLSIL.

This chain connects TRBV7-9 to TRBJ1-2; D may be TRBD1 (6 bases). Germline V gene lookup returns CDR1 SEHNR and CDR2 FQNEAQ (reference sequence). The CDR3 is 12 residues long. Here the CDR3 reads CSSTRGGYGYTF. For the CDR3, the DNA is TGTTCCTCTACAAGGGGGGGTTATGGCTACACCTTC. Filled out from reference TRBV7-9 and TRBJ1-2, the complete variable domain reads DTGVSQNPRHKITKRGQNVTFRCDPISEHNRLYWYRQTLGQGPEFLTYFQNEAQLEKSRLLSDRFSAERPKGSFSTLEIQRTEQGDSAMYLCSSTRGGYGYTFGSGTRLTVV.

The chain employs TRBV6-1 and TRBJ2-7, with a tentative D call TRBD1 (5 bases). V lost 5 bases, J lost 5 bases, and 16 bases lay in between. Germline lookup yields CDR1 MNHNS and CDR2 SASEGT. The CDR3 length is 14 residues. CDR3 residues: CASSLRRRGDEQYF. CDR3 DNA: TGTGCCAGCAGTTTACGCCGTAGGGGCGACGAGCAGTACTTC.

This clone was observed a handful of times. CDR3 residues: CASSFRPQGDEQFF. The CDR3 DNA is TGTGCCAGCAGCTTTCGGCCTCAGGGGGATGAGCAGTTCTTC. The rearrangement links TRBV7-9 to TRBJ2-1, with 7 bases identical to TRBD1. CDR1 SEHNR and CDR2 FQNEAQ come from the germline V gene (reference sequence). The V gene end was trimmed by 3 bases and the J gene end by 8 bases; junction bases not matched to a gene: 7. The CDR3 extends over 14 amino acids.